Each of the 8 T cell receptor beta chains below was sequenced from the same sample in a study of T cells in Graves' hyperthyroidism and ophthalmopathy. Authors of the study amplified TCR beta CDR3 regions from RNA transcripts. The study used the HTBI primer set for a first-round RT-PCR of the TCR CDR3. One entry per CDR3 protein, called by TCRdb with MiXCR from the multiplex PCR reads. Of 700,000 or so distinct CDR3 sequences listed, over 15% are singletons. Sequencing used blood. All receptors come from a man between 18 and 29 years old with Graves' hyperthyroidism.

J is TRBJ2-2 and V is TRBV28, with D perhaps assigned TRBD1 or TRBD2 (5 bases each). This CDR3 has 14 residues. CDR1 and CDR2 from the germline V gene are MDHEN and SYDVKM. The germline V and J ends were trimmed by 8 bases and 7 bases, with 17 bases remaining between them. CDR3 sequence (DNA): TGTGCCAGCCTAGAGGGACCGAGCGGCGGGGAGCTGTTTTTT. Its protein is CASLEGPSGGELFF.

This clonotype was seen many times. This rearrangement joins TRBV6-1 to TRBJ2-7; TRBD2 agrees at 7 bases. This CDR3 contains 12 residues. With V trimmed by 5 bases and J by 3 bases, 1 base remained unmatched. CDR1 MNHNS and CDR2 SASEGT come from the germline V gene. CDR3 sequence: CASSKRGYEQYF. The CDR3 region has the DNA TGTGCCAGCAGTAAGCGGGGCTACGAGCAGTACTTC.

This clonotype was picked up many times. Here the CDR3 reads CASSLYGQGDHEQYF. The CDR3 DNA reads TGTGCCAGCAGTTTATATGGACAGGGAGACCACGAGCAGTACTTC. This chain connects TRBV28 to TRBJ2-7, with TRBD1 matching over 8 bases. From germline, CDR1 is MDHEN and CDR2 SYDVKM. This CDR3 comprises 15 residues. Unmatched junction bases numbered 7, after V lost 1 base and J lost 5 bases.

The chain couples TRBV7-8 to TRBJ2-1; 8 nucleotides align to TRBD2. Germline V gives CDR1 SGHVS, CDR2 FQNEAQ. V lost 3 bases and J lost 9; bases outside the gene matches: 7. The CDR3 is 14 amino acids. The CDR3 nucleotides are TGTGCCAGCAGCTTCGGGACTAGTAATAGTGAGCAGTTCTTC. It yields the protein CASSFGTSNSEQFF.

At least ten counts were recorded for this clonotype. In DNA, the CDR3 is TGTGCCAGCAGTTTGGTCCCTGGCTCCTATAATTCACCCCTCCACTTT. Translating gives CASSLVPGSYNSPLHF. This rearrangement joins TRBV28 to TRBJ1-6; D is unclear. CDR3 size: 16 residues. V lost 3 bases, J lost 0 bases, and 9 bases lay in between. CDR1 and CDR2 (germline): MDHEN, SYDVKM.

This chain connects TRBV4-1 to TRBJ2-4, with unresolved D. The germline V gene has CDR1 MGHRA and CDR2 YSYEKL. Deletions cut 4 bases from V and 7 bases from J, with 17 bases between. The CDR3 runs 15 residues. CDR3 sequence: CASSPSQSPGNIQYF. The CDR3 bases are TGCGCCAGCAGCCCAAGTCAGTCTCCCGGGAACATTCAGTACTTC.

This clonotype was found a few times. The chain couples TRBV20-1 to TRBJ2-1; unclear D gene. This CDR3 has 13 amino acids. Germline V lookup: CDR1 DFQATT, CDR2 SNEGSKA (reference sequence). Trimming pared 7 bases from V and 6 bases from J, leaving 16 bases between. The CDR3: CSVLDLTSNEQFF. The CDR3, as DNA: TGCAGTGTCCTAGACCTAACTTCCAATGAGCAGTTCTTC.

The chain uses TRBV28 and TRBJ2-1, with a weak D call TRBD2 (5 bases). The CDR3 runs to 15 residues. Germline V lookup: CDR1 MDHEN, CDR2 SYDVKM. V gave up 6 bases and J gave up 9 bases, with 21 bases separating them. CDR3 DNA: TGTGCCAGCAGACAGACTGGCGGGTTCAACGGTGAGCAGTTCTTC. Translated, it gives CASRQTGGFNGEQFF.